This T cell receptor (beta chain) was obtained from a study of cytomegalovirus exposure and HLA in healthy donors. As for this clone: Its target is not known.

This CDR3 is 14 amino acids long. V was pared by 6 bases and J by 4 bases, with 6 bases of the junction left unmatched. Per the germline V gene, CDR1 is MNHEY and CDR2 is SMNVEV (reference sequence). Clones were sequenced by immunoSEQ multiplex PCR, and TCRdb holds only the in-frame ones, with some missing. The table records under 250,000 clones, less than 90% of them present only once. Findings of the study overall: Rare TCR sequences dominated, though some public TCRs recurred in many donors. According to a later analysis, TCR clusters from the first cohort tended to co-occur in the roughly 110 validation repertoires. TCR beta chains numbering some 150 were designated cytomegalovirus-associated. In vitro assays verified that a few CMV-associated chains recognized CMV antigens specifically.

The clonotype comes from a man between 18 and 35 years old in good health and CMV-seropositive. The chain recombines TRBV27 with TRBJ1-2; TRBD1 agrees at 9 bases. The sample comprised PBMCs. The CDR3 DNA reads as TGTGCCAGCAGAGAACAGGGGGCGAGCTATGGCTACACCTTC. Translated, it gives CASREQGASYGYTF.